This entry lists 24 T cell receptor beta chains sequenced from one sample in a study of cytotoxic CD8 clonotypes in ibrutinib-treated CLL (dated by TCRdb to about 2021). Per the publication, the time point label means: 12 to 13 months on ibrutinib. Receptor libraries were prepared by the immunoSEQ multiplex PCR assay. The immuneACCESS repertoire file appears here via TCRdb, limited to in-frame rearrangements. These files lack a portion of the clones; in checked studies, under half of the deficit traces to unresolved V genes, and the cause of the others is not known. This sample is represented by hundreds of thousands of clones; just under 80% of them were singletons. The ten largest clones add up to approximately 10% of the sample. The sample in question was PBMCs, obtained after 12 months of ibrutinib treatment. The receptors were sampled from a human donor with chronic lymphocytic leukemia.

V and J are TRBV9 and TRBJ2-1; D might be TRBD2 (6 bases). The germline V gene encodes CDR1 SGDLS and CDR2 YYNGEE. The CDR3 contains 16 residues. Trimming removed 0 bases from V and 0 bases from J, with 10 bases in between. For the CDR3, the DNA is TGTGCCAGCAGCGTAGCGGGCGGGGTCTCCTACAATGAGCAGTTCTTC. It translates to CASSVAGGVSYNEQFF.

The chain recombines TRBV2 with TRBJ2-3; tentative D call: TRBD1 (6 bases). This CDR3 comprises 17 residues. Germline V gene lookup returns CDR1 SNHLY and CDR2 FYNNEI. Trimming removed 6 bases at V and 4 bases at J, with 23 bases between. The DNA of the CDR3 is TGTGCCAGCAGGGGGGCGCCTCGACTGAGGCGCGCAGATACGCAGTATTTT. Amino acids: CASRGAPRLRRADTQYF.

The chain links TRBV18 to TRBJ2-1; D may be TRBD2 (5 bases). Trimming removed 6 bases from V and 2 bases from J, with 20 bases in between. The CDR3 has 17 amino acids. Germline V lookup: CDR1 KGHSH, CDR2 LQKENI. The CDR3 DNA is TGTGCCAGCTCTAGTGGGTCTAGCCTCCTCCCCTACAATGAGCAGTTCTTC. Its translation is CASSSGSSLLPYNEQFF.

This clone occurred once. V is TRBV30 and J is TRBJ1-4; no clear D. Trimming left V 5 bases short and J 0 bases short, with 13 bases between. The CDR3 is made up of 15 amino acids. Germline V gene lookup returns CDR1 GTSNPN and CDR2 SVGIG (reference sequence). The CDR3 DNA is TGTGCCTGGCAGGCCGGCCTTACAACTAATGAAAAACTGTTTTTT. Translating gives CAWQAGLTTNEKLFF.

Turning to this clone: An end of the junction does not agree with germline; a read error may underlie this. The chain recombines TRBV7-7 with TRBJ2-3; D is undetermined. The CDR3 loop spans 16 amino acids. In germline, CDR1 is SSHAT, CDR2 FNYEAQ (reference sequence). The CDR3 DNA reads as TGTGCTAGCAGCTTAGAGGCAGCCGCTTACCCAGATACGCAGTATTTT. Encoded protein: CASSLEAAAYPDTQYF.

The chain combines TRBV2 with TRBJ2-5; 8 positions match TRBD1. Germline V gives CDR1 SNHLY, CDR2 FYNNEI. J was trimmed by 4 bases and V by 3 bases; bases with no gene match: 7. This CDR3 comprises 15 residues. In nucleotides, the CDR3 is TGTGCCAGCAGTGACAACAGGGGGAGGCGAGAGACCCAGTACTTC. The encoded protein is CASSDNRGRRETQYF.

The V and J genes are TRBV6-1 and TRBJ1-5; TRBD1 aligns across 8 bases. Germline loops: CDR1 MNHNS, CDR2 SASEGT. The V and J ends lost 0 bases and 7 bases, in that order; junction bases with no gene match: 5. There are 15 residues in the CDR3. CDR3 in amino acids: CASSEATGVGQPQHF. The CDR3 DNA reads as TGTGCCAGCAGTGAAGCGACAGGGGTAGGGCAGCCCCAGCATTTT.

Only a few counts were recorded for this clone. The V call is TRBV2, the J call TRBJ1-5, with 11 positions matching TRBD1. J was trimmed by 9 bases and V by 6 bases; bases with no gene match: 4. This CDR3 spans 13 amino acids. Germline V gene sequence: CDR1 SNHLY, CDR2 FYNNEI. The CDR3 nucleotides are TGTGCCAGCAGGGACAGGGGGCAAGGGCCCCAGCATTTT. This gives the protein CASRDRGQGPQHF.

V is TRBV7-2 and J is TRBJ2-3; D gene ambiguous. The V and J ends lost 5 bases and 4 bases respectively, with 10 bases between them. Looked up from germline, CDR1 is SGHTA and CDR2 is FQGNSA. The CDR3 is 13 amino acids. The CDR3 sequence: CASSPSTSDTQYF. The CDR3 coding sequence is TGTGCCAGCAGCCCCTCGACGTCAGATACGCAGTATTTT.

V and J are TRBV5-1 and TRBJ2-7, with 12 bases aligning to TRBD1. V was clipped by 4 bases and J by 6 bases; unmatched bases: 5. Germline-derived CDR1 and CDR2 are SGHRS and YFSETQ. The CDR3 is 14 residues long. CDR3 protein: CASSPGTGGREQYF. Here the CDR3 DNA reads TGCGCCAGCAGCCCCGGGACAGGGGGCCGCGAGCAGTACTTC. Variable domain in full (rest from reference TRBV5-1 and TRBJ2-7): KAGVTQTPRYLIKTRGQQVTLSCSPISGHRSVSWYQQTPGQGLQFLFEYFSETQRNKGNFPGRFSGRQFSNSRSEMNVSTLELGDSALYLCASSPGTGGREQYFGPGTRLTVT.

This chain joins TRBV6-5 and TRBJ2-1; 8 bases are shared with TRBD1. V dropped 6 bases and J dropped 7; count of bases not matched to a gene: 2. The CDR3 has 12 amino acids. CDR1 MNHEY and CDR2 SVGAGI come from the germline V gene. The CDR3 DNA sequence: TGTGCCAGCAGCCGACAGGGGAATGAGCAGTTCTTC. The encoded protein is CASSRQGNEQFF.

This clone was observed a single time. This chain links TRBV2 with TRBJ2-6; D is unresolved. This CDR3 is 17 amino acids long. The V and J ends lost 1 base and 2 bases respectively, with 12 bases between them. CDR1 and CDR2 (germline): SNHLY, FYNNEI. The CDR3: CASSEERSRTGANVLTF. CDR3 DNA: TGTGCCAGCAGTGAAGAACGAAGTAGGACTGGGGCCAACGTCCTGACTTTC. The whole variable domain, remainder taken from reference TRBV2 and TRBJ2-6, is EPEVTQTPSHQVTQMGQEVILRCVPISNHLYFYWYRQILGQKVEFLVSFYNNEISEKSEIFDDQFSVERPDGSNFTLKIRSTKLEDSAMYFCASSEERSRTGANVLTFGAGSRLTVL.

The chain uses TRBV4-1 and TRBJ2-7; no firm D call. The CDR3 is made up of 15 amino acids. CDR1 is MGHRA, CDR2 YSYEKL, per germline. The V gene lost 1 base and the J gene lost 7 bases, with 17 bases spanning the gap. The chain's CDR3 is CASSQADWDVREQYF. Here the CDR3 DNA reads TGCGCCAGCAGCCAAGCCGATTGGGATGTGAGGGAGCAGTACTTC.

The CDR3 reads CSVKSGTGGINEQYF. DNA for the CDR3: TGCAGCGTTAAGTCCGGGACAGGGGGTATTAACGAGCAGTACTTC. This rearrangement joins TRBV29-1 to TRBJ2-7; 11 bases are shared with TRBD1. The germline V gene encodes CDR1 SQVTM and CDR2 ANQGSEA. CDR3 length equals 15 residues. J lost 5 bases, V lost 5 bases, and 11 bases had no gene match.

The CDR3 region is CASSSPGLVDNEQFF. The CDR3 DNA follows: TGTGCCAGCAGCTCCCCGGGACTAGTCGACAATGAGCAGTTCTTC. The genes are TRBV11-3 and TRBJ2-1; 8 bases map to TRBD2. The CDR3 is 15 residues long. The V gene end was trimmed by 4 bases and the J gene end by 5 bases; junction bases not matched to a gene: 7. Per the germline V gene, CDR1 is SGHNT and CDR2 is YENEEA.

The V and J genes are TRBV15 and TRBJ1-1; D is perhaps TRBD1 (5 bases). Germline V CDR1 and CDR2: LNHNV, YYDKDF (reference sequence). The CDR3 contains 15 residues. Between the trimmed V and J ends, which lost 7 bases and 0 bases, there was a span of 15 bases. The chain's CDR3 is CATNSNGAMNTEAFF. Here the CDR3 DNA reads TGTGCCACCAACTCTAACGGGGCCATGAACACTGAAGCTTTCTTT. Filled out from reference TRBV15 and TRBJ1-1, the complete variable domain reads DAMVIQNPRYQVTQFGKPVTLSCSQTLNHNVMYWYQQKSSQAPKLLFHYYDKDFNNEADTPDNFQSRRPNTSFCFLDIRSPGLGDTAMYLCATNSNGAMNTEAFFGQGTRLTVV.

This clone occurred a few times. Here the CDR3 reads CATEGTDYGYTF. DNA for the CDR3: TGTGCCACCGAGGGGACTGACTATGGCTACACCTTC. The chain couples TRBV19 to TRBJ1-2; D possibly corresponds to TRBD1 (5 bases). From germline, CDR1 is LNHDA and CDR2 SQIVND (reference sequence). The CDR3 has 12 residues. Trimming shortened V by 10 bases and J by 3 bases, and 12 bases separated the two germline ends.

This chain uses TRBV27 with TRBJ2-2; 9 nucleotides align to TRBD1. Trimming cost V 3 bases and J 7 bases; bases outside gene matches: 6. Germline lookup yields CDR1 MNHEY and CDR2 SMNVEV (reference sequence). The CDR3 loop spans 15 amino acids. The CDR3 loop reads CASSLDRGNDGELFF. The CDR3 nucleotides read TGTGCCAGCAGTTTGGACAGGGGAAATGACGGGGAGCTGTTTTTT.

The chain uses TRBV12-5 and TRBJ2-3; perhaps TRBD2 as D (6 bases). V was pared by 4 bases and J by 3 bases, with 20 bases between. The CDR3 loop spans 17 amino acids. The V gene's germline CDR1 is LGHNT and CDR2 FRNRAP. CDR3 DNA sequence: TGTGCTAGTGGTTCATACCTGGGGGGAGTAGGAACAGATACGCAGTATTTT. Its translation is CASGSYLGGVGTDTQYF. The variable domain in full, completed from reference TRBV12-5 and TRBJ2-3, reads DARVTQTPRHKVTEMGQEVTMRCQPILGHNTVFWYRQTMMQGLELLAYFRNRAPLDDSGMPKDRFSAEMPDATLATLKIQPSEPRDSAVYFCASGSYLGGVGTDTQYFGPGTRLTVL.

A remark on this clone: A read error may produce the germline difference seen at one junction end. The V and J genes are TRBV7-7 and TRBJ2-2, with a possible D match to TRBD2 (6 bases). This CDR3 comprises 15 residues. Germline-derived CDR1 and CDR2 are SSHAT and FNYEAQ (reference sequence). The CDR3 spells CASSKDWGDTGELFF. The CDR3 DNA reads as TGTGCTAGCAGCAAGGACTGGGGGGACACCGGGGAGCTGTTTTTT. The full variable domain, with the rest looked up from reference TRBV7-7 and TRBJ2-2, is GAGVSQSPRYKVTKRGQDVTLRCDPISSHATLYWYQQALGQGPEFLTYFNYEAQPDKSGLPSDRFSAERPEGSISTLTIQRTEQRDSAMYRCASSKDWGDTGELFFGEGSRLTVL.

The rearrangement uses TRBV5-1 and TRBJ2-3; TRBD1 is a possible D gene (6 bases). CDR3 length: 14 residues. V lost 2 bases, J lost 2 bases, and 9 bases lay in between. The germline gives CDR1 SGHRS, CDR2 YFSETQ. CDR3 region: CASSFRDTTDTQYF. Written as DNA, the CDR3 is TGCGCCAGCAGCTTCCGGGACACCACAGATACGCAGTATTTT.

The chain uses TRBV9 and TRBJ2-1; D unclear. CDR1 SGDLS and CDR2 YYNGEE come from the germline V gene. The CDR3 spans 15 residues. Trimming shortened V by 4 bases and J by 4 bases, and 15 bases separated the two germline ends. Here the CDR3 DNA reads TGTGCCAGCAGCCGCACTGGGCCCCGATACAATGAGCAGTTCTTC. Amino acid sequence: CASSRTGPRYNEQFF.

This rearrangement joins TRBV11-3 to TRBJ2-7; TRBD2 might be the D (6 bases). With 2 bases removed from V and 3 bases from J, the gap between germline ends came to 11 bases. CDR3 size: 14 residues. Germline V CDR1 and CDR2: SGHNT, YENEEA. Here the CDR3 reads CASSLRGSGYEQYF. The CDR3 nucleotides are TGTGCCAGCAGCTTACGGGGTAGCGGCTACGAGCAGTACTTC. Full variable domain (remainder filled in from reference TRBV11-3 and TRBJ2-7): EAGVVQSPRYKIIEKKQPVAFWCNPISGHNTLYWYLQNLGQGPELLIRYENEEAVDDSQLPKDRFSAERLKGVDSTLKIQPAELGDSAVYLCASSLRGSGYEQYFGPGTRLTVT.

V and J are TRBV5-1 and TRBJ2-3; D not certain. Trimming took 3 bases from V and 2 from J, leaving 4 bases between them. The CDR3 consists of 12 residues. The germline gives CDR1 SGHRS, CDR2 YFSETQ. The CDR3 sequence: CASSSFTDTQYF. The CDR3 DNA sequence: TGCGCCAGCAGCTCGTTCACAGATACGCAGTATTTT.